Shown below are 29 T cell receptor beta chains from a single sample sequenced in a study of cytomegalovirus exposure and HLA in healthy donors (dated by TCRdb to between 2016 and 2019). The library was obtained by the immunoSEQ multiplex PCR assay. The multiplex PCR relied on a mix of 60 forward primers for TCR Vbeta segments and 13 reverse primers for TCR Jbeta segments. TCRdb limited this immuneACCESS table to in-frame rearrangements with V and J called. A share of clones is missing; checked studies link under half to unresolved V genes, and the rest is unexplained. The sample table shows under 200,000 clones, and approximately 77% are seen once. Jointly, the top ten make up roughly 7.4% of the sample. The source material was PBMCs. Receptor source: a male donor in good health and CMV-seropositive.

DNA of the CDR3: TGCGCCAGCAGCCAAGATCTCTCCCCTAACTATGGCTACACCTTC. Protein product: CASSQDLSPNYGYTF. The rearrangement joins TRBV4-3 to TRBJ1-2; no clear D. The V gene's germline CDR1 is LGHNA and CDR2 YSLEER. The CDR3 extends over 15 amino acids. V lost 0 bases and J 0 bases, leaving 8 bases between the germline ends.

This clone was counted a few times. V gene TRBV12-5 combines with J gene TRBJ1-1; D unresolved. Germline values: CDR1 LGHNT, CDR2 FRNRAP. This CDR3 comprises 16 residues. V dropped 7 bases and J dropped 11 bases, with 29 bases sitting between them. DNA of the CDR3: TGTGCTAGTGCCAACGTTTTTGTTAACGCCCCCGAAAGCGCTTTCTTT. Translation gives CASANVFVNAPESAFF.

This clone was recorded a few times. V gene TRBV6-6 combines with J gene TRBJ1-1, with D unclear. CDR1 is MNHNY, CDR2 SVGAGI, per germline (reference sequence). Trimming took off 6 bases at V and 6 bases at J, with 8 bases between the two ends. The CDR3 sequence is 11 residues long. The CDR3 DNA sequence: TGTGCCAGCAGACACCAGGCTGAAGCTTTCTTT. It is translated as CASRHQAEAFF.

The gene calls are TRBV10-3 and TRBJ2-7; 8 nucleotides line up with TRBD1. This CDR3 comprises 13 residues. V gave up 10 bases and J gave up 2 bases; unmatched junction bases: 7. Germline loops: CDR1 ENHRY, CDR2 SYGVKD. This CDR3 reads CANPGQDPYEQYF. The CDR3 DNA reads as TGTGCCAACCCGGGACAGGACCCCTACGAGCAGTACTTC.

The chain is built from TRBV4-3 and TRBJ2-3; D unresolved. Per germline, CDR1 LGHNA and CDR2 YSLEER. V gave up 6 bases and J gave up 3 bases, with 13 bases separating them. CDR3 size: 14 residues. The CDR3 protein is CASRMTEGTDTQYF. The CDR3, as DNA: TGCGCCAGCAGGATGACTGAAGGTACAGATACGCAGTATTTT.

Here the CDR3 DNA reads TGTGCCAGCAGCCTCCGGGGGGGCTCAAACACTGAAGCTTTCTTT. This sequence encodes CASSLRGGSNTEAFF. The chain combines TRBV7-2 with TRBJ1-1; tentatively, D is TRBD1 (6 bases). The ends were cut back, 5 bases at V and 2 bases at J, with 15 bases in the middle. This CDR3 comprises 15 residues. CDR1 and CDR2 from the germline V gene are SGHTA and FQGNSA.

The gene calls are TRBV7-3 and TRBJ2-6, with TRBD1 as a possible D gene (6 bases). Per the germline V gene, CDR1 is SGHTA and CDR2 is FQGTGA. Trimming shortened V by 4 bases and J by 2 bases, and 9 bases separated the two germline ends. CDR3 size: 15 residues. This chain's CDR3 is CASSSTGTGANVLTF. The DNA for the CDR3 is TGTGCCAGCAGCTCTACAGGGACTGGGGCCAACGTCCTGACTTTC.

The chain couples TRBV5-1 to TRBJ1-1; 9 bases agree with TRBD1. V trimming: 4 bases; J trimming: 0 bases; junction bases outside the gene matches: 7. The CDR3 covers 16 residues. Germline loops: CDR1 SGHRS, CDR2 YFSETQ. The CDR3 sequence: CASSLQGARMNTEAFF. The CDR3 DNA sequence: TGCGCCAGCAGCCTACAGGGGGCGCGTATGAACACTGAAGCTTTCTTT.

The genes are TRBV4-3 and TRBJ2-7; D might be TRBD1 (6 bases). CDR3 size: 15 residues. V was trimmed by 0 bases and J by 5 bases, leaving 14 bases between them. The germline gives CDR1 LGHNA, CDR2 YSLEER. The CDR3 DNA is TGCGCCAGCAGCCAAGAAGGTGACAGGTCGGACGAGCAGTACTTC. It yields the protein CASSQEGDRSDEQYF.

CDR3 residues: CASSHRDSARTEAFF. The DNA for the CDR3 is TGCGCCAGCAGCCACCGGGACAGCGCCCGGACTGAAGCTTTCTTT. The chain carries TRBV4-1 and TRBJ1-1, with 7 bases identical to TRBD1. With V trimmed by 3 bases and J by 5 bases, 9 bases remained unmatched. This CDR3 region has 15 residues. The germline V gene encodes CDR1 MGHRA and CDR2 YSYEKL.

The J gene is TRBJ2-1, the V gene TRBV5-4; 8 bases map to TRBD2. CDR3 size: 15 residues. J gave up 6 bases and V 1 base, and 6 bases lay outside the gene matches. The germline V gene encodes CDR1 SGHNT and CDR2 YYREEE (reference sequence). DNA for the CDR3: TGTGCCAGCAGCTTGATCGGGGGGGAAGCCAATGAGCAGTTCTTC. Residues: CASSLIGGEANEQFF.

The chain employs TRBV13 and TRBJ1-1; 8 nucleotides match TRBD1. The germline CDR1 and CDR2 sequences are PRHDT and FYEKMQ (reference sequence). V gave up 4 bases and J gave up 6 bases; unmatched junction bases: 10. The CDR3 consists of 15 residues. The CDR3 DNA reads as TGTGCCAGCAGCTCGGTCAGGGGGCGTTGGGCTGAAGCTTTCTTT. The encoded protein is CASSSVRGRWAEAFF.

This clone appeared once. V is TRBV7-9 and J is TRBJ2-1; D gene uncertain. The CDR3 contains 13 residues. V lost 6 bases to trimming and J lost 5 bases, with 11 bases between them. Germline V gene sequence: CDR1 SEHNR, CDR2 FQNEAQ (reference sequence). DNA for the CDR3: TGTGCCAGCAGTTTATCAGGCAACAATGAGCAGTTCTTC. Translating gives CASSLSGNNEQFF.

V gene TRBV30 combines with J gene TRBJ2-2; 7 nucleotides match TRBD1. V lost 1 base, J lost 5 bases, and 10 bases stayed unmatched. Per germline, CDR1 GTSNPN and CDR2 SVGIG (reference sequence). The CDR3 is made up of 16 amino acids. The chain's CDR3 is CAWSADRVKPTGELFF. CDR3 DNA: TGTGCCTGGAGTGCCGACAGGGTAAAACCAACCGGGGAGCTGTTTTTT. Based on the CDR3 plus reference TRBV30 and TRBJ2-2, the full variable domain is SQTIHQWPATLVQPVGSPLSLECTVEGTSNPNLYWYRQAAGRGLQLLFYSVGIGQISSEVPQNLSASRPQDRQFILSSKKLLLSDSGFYLCAWSADRVKPTGELFFGEGSRLTVL.

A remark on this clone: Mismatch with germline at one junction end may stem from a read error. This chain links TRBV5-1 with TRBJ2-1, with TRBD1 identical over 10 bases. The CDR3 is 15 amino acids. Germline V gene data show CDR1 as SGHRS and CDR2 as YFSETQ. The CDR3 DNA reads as TGCGCCAACAGCTTGGAGGGACAGGGGTACAATGAGCAGTTCTTC. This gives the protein CANSLEGQGYNEQFF.

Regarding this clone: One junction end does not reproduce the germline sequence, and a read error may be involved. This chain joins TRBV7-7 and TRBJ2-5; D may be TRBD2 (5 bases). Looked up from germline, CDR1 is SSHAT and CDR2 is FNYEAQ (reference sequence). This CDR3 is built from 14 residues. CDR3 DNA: TGTGCTAGCAGCCCTTCAGCCGGCGGGGAGACCCAGTACTTC. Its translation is CASSPSAGGETQYF.

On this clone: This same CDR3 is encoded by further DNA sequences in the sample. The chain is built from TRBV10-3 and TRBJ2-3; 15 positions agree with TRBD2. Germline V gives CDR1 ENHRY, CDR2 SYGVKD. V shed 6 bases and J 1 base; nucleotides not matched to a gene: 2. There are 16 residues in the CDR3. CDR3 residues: CAIRRTSGGGTDTQYF. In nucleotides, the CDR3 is TGTGCCATCAGAAGGACTAGCGGGGGGGGCACAGATACGCAGTATTTT.

The CDR3 nucleotides read TGTGCCAGCGGTGTAAGGGAGGGGAGCACAGATACGCAGTATTTT. Amino acid sequence: CASGVREGSTDTQYF. This chain joins TRBV27 and TRBJ2-3; 7 nucleotides agree with TRBD2. This CDR3 region has 15 residues. Germline CDR1 and CDR2: MNHEY and SMNVEV (reference sequence). Germline trimming cut 8 bases from V and 0 bases from J; bases unmatched to any gene: 8.

The chain's CDR3 is CASSLYPSNTDTQYF. The CDR3 region has the DNA TGTGCCAGCAGCTTATATCCTAGTAACACAGATACGCAGTATTTT. The chain recombines TRBV7-9 with TRBJ2-3; D unclear. The V and J ends lost 2 bases and 2 bases respectively, with 11 bases between them. CDR1 is SEHNR, CDR2 FQNEAQ, per germline (reference sequence). There are 15 residues in the CDR3.

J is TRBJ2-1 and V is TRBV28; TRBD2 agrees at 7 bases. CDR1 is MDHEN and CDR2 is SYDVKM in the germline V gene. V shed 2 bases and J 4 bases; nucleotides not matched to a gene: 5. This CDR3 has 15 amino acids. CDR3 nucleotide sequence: TGTGCCAGCAGTTTAGGCGGGGGTCTTTACAATGAGCAGTTCTTC. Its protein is CASSLGGGLYNEQFF. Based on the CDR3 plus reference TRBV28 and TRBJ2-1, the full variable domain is DVKVTQSSRYLVKRTGEKVFLECVQDMDHENMFWYRQDPGLGLRLIYFSYDVKMKEKGDIPEGYSVSREKKERFSLILESASTNQTSMYLCASSLGGGLYNEQFFGPGTRLTVL.

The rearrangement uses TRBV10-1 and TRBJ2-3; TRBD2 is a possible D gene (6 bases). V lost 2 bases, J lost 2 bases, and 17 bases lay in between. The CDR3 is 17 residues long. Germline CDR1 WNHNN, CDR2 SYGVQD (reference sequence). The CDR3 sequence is CASSERRAPHTTDTQYF. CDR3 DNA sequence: TGCGCCAGCAGTGAGAGGAGGGCCCCTCACACCACAGATACGCAGTATTTT.

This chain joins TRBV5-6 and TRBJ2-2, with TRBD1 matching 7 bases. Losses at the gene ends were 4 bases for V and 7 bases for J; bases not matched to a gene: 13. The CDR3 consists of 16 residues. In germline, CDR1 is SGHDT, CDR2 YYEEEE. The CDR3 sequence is CASSLGTANRGGELFF. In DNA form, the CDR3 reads TGTGCCAGCAGCCTGGGGACGGCGAACAGGGGCGGGGAGCTGTTTTTT.

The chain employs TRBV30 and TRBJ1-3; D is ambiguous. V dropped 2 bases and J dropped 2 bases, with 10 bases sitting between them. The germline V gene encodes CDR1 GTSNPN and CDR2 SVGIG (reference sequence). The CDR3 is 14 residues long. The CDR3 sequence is CAWSSGSPGNTIYF. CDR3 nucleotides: TGTGCCTGGAGTTCGGGGTCCCCTGGAAACACCATATATTTT.

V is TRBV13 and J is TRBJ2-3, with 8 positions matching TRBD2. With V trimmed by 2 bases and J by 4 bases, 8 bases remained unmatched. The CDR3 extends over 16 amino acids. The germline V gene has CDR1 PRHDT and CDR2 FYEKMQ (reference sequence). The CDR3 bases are TGTGCCAGCAGCTTACCCGGGGGGGTAAATTCAGATACGCAGTATTTT. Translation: CASSLPGGVNSDTQYF.

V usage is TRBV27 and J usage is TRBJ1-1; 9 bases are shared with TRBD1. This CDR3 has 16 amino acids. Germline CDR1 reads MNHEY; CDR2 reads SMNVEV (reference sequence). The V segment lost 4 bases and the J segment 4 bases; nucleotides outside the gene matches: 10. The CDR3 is CASSSRLQGAVTEAFF. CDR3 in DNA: TGTGCCAGCAGTTCCCGTCTACAGGGGGCGGTCACTGAAGCTTTCTTT.

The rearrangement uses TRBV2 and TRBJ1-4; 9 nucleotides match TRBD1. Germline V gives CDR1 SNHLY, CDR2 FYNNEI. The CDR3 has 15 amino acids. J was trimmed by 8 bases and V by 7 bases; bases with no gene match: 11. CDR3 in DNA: TGTGCCAGCATCCCGACAGGGGGATCGGGCGAAAAACTGTTTTTT. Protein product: CASIPTGGSGEKLFF.

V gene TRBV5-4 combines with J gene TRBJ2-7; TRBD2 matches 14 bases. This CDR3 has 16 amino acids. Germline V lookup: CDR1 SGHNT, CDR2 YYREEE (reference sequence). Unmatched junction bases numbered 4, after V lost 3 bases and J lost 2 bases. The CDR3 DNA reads TGTGCCAGCAGCTCACCGGGACTAGCGGGGGCCTACGAGCAGTACTTC. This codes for CASSSPGLAGAYEQYF.

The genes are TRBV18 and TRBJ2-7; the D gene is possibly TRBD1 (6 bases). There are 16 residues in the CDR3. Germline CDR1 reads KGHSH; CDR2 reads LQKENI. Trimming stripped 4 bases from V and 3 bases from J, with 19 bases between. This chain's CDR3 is CASSLGPAGEVYEQYF. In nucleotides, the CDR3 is TGTGCCAGCTCACTAGGTCCCGCAGGGGAAGTCTACGAGCAGTACTTC.

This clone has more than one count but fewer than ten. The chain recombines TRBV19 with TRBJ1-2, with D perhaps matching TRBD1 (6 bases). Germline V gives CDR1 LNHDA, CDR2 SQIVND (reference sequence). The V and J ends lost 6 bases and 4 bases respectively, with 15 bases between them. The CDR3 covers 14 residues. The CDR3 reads CASSNRADSYGYTF. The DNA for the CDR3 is TGTGCCAGTAGCAACAGGGCGGATTCCTATGGCTACACCTTC.